The rows below give T cell receptor beta chains drawn from one sample of a study of T cell changes during pregnancy in multiple sclerosis. Libraries were prepared by immunoSEQ multiplex PCR; TCRdb keeps only in-frame clonotypes and omits some of them. Found here are around 75,000 clones, 94% of them singletons; the top ten hold 0.13% to 0.15%. The input for sequencing was CD4+ T cells from peripheral blood mononuclear cells, taken after pregnancy. The receptors stem from a female donor with multiple sclerosis, enrolled in a pregnancy study. Each CDR3 is given without its conserved first and last residue. Each record gives: J gene, V gene, CDR3 protein.

J gene: TRBJ2-5; V gene: TRBV7-9; CDR3 protein: ASSLAGQGTREQY
J gene: TRBJ2-1; V gene: TRBV5-1; CDR3 protein: ASSLEGGLPYNEQF
J gene: TRBJ1-1; V gene: TRBV29-1; CDR3 protein: SGSTGGVTEAF
J gene: TRBJ1-3; V gene: TRBV30; CDR3 protein: AWSAELGNTIY
J gene: TRBJ1-5; V gene: TRBV19; CDR3 protein: ASSYYRQASNQPQH
J gene: TRBJ2-1; V gene: TRBV5-1; CDR3 protein: ASSLTGTLMRPNEQF
J gene: TRBJ1-2; V gene: TRBV7-9; CDR3 protein: ASSLDRYGYT
J gene: TRBJ2-7; V gene: TRBV5-6; CDR3 protein: ASSSGVGHEQY
J gene: TRBJ1-2; V gene: TRBV28; CDR3 protein: ASSSQGGYGYT
J gene: TRBJ2-7; V gene: TRBV27; CDR3 protein: ASSLSGTGFYEQY
J gene: TRBJ2-3; V gene: TRBV14; CDR3 protein: ASSQVSGITDTQY
J gene: TRBJ2-5; V gene: TRBV30; CDR3 protein: AWSGSGTQY
J gene: TRBJ2-4; V gene: TRBV4-2; CDR3 protein: ASSQVAGGPKNIQY
J gene: TRBJ1-3; V gene: TRBV5-3; CDR3 protein: ARSLLRDRAGHRSGNTIY
J gene: TRBJ2-2; V gene: TRBV11-3; CDR3 protein: ASSKTGGGTGELF
J gene: TRBJ2-1; V gene: TRBV11-3; CDR3 protein: ASSLGPGDLAGGRYNEQF
J gene: TRBJ2-1; V gene: TRBV11-2; CDR3 protein: ASSSRRRWAGTNEQF
J gene: TRBJ2-1; V gene: TRBV6-5; CDR3 protein: ASSQYNEQF
J gene: TRBJ2-1; V gene: TRBV9; CDR3 protein: ASSVAPPTSGSIEQF
J gene: TRBJ1-1; V gene: TRBV6-5; CDR3 protein: ASSPRGPGITEAF
J gene: TRBJ2-2; V gene: TRBV6-1; CDR3 protein: ASTGGGRGELF
J gene: TRBJ1-4; V gene: TRBV4-1; CDR3 protein: ASSQDAQDEKLF
J gene: TRBJ2-5; V gene: TRBV19; CDR3 protein: ASSIVGLAGETQY
J gene: TRBJ2-7; V gene: TRBV9; CDR3 protein: ASSRTRNYYEQY
J gene: TRBJ2-7; V gene: TRBV28; CDR3 protein: ATGGGPTYEQY
J gene: TRBJ1-2; V gene: TRBV30; CDR3 protein: AWSTQGGYT
J gene: TRBJ1-5; V gene: TRBV5-6; CDR3 protein: ASSLGTGGGQPQH
J gene: TRBJ2-1; V gene: TRBV10-3; CDR3 protein: AISVGQNNEQF
J gene: TRBJ2-3; V gene: TRBV5-6; CDR3 protein: ASSVLDRGTRTDTQY
J gene: TRBJ2-7; V gene: TRBV27; CDR3 protein: VSSSHFSYEQY
J gene: TRBJ1-5; V gene: TRBV6-4; CDR3 protein: ASSANSGGAGQPQH
J gene: TRBJ2-5; V gene: TRBV14; CDR3 protein: ASSQAGETQY
J gene: TRBJ2-1; V gene: TRBV30; CDR3 protein: AWRTGNEQF
J gene: TRBJ2-1; V gene: TRBV19; CDR3 protein: ASSIGAGEYNEQF
J gene: TRBJ1-1; V gene: TRBV18; CDR3 protein: ASKLEGSTEAF
J gene: TRBJ2-1; V gene: TRBV5-4; CDR3 protein: ASSPGTSGSIALYNEQF
J gene: TRBJ2-1; V gene: TRBV14; CDR3 protein: ASSQEGREWYSYNEQF
J gene: TRBJ2-7; V gene: TRBV9; CDR3 protein: ASSVEAGGASYEQY
J gene: TRBJ2-5; V gene: TRBV5-4; CDR3 protein: ASSLSGGETQY
J gene: TRBJ1-6; V gene: TRBV6-6; CDR3 protein: ASSHTGLYNSPLH
J gene: TRBJ2-7; V gene: TRBV5-1; CDR3 protein: ASKPLGGGSYEQY
J gene: TRBJ2-7; V gene: TRBV27; CDR3 protein: ASSRTIASETIAEQY
J gene: TRBJ2-1; V gene: TRBV5-5; CDR3 protein: ASSIRGWDEQF
J gene: TRBJ2-7; V gene: TRBV11-2; CDR3 protein: ASSLRPQGVEQY
J gene: TRBJ1-2; V gene: TRBV28; CDR3 protein: ASSLISLKRDRGLNYGYT
J gene: TRBJ2-1; V gene: TRBV27; CDR3 protein: ASERGGSYNEQF
J gene: TRBJ2-1; V gene: TRBV7-2; CDR3 protein: ASSLARDNEQF
J gene: TRBJ2-3; V gene: TRBV10-3; CDR3 protein: ASGTSGREQY
J gene: TRBJ1-1; V gene: TRBV28; CDR3 protein: ASSFARRSQGAENTEAF
J gene: TRBJ2-7; V gene: TRBV6-1; CDR3 protein: ASRFGTSVYEQY
J gene: TRBJ1-6; V gene: TRBV15; CDR3 protein: ATSLRPPGSYNSPLH
J gene: TRBJ1-2; V gene: TRBV19; CDR3 protein: ASSPQGRGANYGYT